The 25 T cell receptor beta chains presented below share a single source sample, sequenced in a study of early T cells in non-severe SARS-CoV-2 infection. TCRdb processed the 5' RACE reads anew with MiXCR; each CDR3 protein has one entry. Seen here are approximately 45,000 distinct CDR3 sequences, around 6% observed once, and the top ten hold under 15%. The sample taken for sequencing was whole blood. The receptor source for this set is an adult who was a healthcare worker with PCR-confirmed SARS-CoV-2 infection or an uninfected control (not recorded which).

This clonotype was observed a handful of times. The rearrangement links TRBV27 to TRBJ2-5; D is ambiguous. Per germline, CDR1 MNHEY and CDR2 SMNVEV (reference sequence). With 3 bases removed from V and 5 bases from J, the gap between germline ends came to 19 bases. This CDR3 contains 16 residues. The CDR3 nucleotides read TGTGCCAGCAGTTTGGGTGGTTCCGGGTATTCGGAGACCCAGTACTTC. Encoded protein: CASSLGGSGYSETQYF.

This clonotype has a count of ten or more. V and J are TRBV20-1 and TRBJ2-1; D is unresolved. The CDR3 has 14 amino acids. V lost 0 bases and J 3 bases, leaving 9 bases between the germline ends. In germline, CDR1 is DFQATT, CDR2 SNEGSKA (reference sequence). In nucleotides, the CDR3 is TGCAGTGCTAGAGATCCCTCCGGCTACAATGAGCAGTTCTTC. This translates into CSARDPSGYNEQFF.

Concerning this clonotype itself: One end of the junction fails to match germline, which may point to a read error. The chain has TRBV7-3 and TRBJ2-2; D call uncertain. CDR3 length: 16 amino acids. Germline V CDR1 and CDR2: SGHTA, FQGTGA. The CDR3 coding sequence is TGTGTCAGCAGCCGGTTGGTGGCAATGAACACCGGGGAGCTGTTTTTT. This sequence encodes CVSSRLVAMNTGELFF.

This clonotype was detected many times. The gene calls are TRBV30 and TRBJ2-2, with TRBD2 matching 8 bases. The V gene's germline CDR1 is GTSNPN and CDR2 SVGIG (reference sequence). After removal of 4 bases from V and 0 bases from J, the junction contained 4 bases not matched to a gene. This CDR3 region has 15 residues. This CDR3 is CAWNSGVANTGELFF. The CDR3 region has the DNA TGTGCCTGGAATAGCGGGGTCGCGAACACCGGGGAGCTGTTTTTT.

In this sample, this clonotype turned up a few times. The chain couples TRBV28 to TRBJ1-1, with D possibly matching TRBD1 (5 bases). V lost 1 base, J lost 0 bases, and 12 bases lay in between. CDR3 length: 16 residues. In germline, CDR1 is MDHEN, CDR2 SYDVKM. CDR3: CASSLSRTPMNTEAFF. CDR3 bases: TGTGCCAGCAGTTTATCCCGGACACCAATGAACACTGAAGCTTTCTTT.

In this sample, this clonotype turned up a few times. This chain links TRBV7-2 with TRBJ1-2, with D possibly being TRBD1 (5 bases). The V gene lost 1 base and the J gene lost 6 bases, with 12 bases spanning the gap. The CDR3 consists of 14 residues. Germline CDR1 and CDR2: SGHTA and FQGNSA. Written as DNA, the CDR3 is TGTGCCAGCAGCTTAGGGGTAGGGGTTCATGGCTACACCTTC. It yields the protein CASSLGVGVHGYTF.

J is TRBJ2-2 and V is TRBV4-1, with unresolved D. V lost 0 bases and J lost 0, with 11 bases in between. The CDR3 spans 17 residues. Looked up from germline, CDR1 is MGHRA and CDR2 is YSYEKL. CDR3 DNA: TGCGCCAGCAGCCAAGATTCAGGATATGCGAACACCGGGGAGCTGTTTTTT. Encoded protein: CASSQDSGYANTGELFF.

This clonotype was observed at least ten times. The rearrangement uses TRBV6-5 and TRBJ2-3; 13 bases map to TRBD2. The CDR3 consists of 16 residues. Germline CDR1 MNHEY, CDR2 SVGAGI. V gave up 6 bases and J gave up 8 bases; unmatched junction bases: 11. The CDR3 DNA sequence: TGTGCCAGCAGCCAACTAGCGGGGGGGCCTAGCGGTACGCAGTATTTT. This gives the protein CASSQLAGGPSGTQYF.

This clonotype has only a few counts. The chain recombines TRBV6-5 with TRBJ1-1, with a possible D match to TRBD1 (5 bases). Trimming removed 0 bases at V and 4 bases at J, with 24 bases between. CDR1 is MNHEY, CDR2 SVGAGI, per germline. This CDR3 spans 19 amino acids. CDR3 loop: CASSYSRVFGEGIGTEAFF. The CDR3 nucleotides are TGTGCCAGCAGTTACTCGAGGGTATTCGGGGAGGGGATCGGCACTGAAGCTTTCTTT.

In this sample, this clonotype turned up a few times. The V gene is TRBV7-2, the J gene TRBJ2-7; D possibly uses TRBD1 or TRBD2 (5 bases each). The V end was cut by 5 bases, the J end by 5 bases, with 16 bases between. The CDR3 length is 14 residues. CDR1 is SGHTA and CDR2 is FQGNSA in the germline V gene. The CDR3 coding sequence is TGTGCCAGCAGCCACCGGGACGGTGCACACGAGCAGTACTTC. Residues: CASSHRDGAHEQYF. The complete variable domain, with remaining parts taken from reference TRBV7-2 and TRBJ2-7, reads GAGVSQSPSNKVTEKGKDVELRCDPISGHTALYWYRQSLGQGLEFLIYFQGNSAPDKSGLPSDRFSAERTGGSVSTLTIQRTQQEDSAVYLCASSHRDGAHEQYFGPGTRLTVT.

The CDR3 DNA reads as TGTGCCAGCGGATCAACAGGGGGCGCTTATGGCTACACCTTC. This translates into CASGSTGGAYGYTF. The rearrangement uses TRBV11-1 and TRBJ1-2, with 9 nucleotides matching TRBD1. Germline loops: CDR1 SGHAT, CDR2 FQDESV (reference sequence). The junction had 9 bases not matched to a gene; V was cut back by 8 bases and J by 5 bases. The CDR3 totals 14 residues. The full variable domain, in which reference TRBV11-1 and TRBJ1-2 provide the parts outside the CDR3, is EAEVAQSPRYKITEKSQAVAFWCDPISGHATLYWYRQILGQGPELLVQFQDESVVDDSQLPKDRFSAERLKGVDSTLKIQPAELGDSAMYLCASGSTGGAYGYTFGSGTRLTVV.

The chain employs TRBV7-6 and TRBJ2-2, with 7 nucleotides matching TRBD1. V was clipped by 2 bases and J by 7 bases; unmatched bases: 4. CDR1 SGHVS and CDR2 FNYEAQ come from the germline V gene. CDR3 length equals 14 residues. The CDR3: CASSLRQGLGELFF. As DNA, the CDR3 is TGTGCCAGCAGCTTAAGACAGGGTCTCGGGGAGCTGTTTTTT.

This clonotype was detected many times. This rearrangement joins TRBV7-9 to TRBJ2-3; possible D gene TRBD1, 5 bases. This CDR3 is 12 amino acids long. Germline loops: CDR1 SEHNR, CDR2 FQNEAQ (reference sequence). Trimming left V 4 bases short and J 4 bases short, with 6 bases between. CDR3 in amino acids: CASSSTADTQYF. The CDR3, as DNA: TGTGCCAGCAGCTCGACAGCAGATACGCAGTATTTT.

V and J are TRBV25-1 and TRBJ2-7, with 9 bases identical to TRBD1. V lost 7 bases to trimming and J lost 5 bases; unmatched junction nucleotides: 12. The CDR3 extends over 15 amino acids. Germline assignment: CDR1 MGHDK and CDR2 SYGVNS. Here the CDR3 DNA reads TGTGCCAGCACCCCGATCGGGGACAGGGAGGACGAGCAGTACTTC. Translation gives CASTPIGDREDEQYF.

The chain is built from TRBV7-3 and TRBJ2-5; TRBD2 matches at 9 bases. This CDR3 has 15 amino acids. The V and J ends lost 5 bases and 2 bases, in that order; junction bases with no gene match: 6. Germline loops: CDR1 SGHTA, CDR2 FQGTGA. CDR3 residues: CASSLASGVQETQYF. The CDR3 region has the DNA TGTGCCAGCAGCCTCGCTAGCGGGGTACAAGAGACCCAGTACTTC.

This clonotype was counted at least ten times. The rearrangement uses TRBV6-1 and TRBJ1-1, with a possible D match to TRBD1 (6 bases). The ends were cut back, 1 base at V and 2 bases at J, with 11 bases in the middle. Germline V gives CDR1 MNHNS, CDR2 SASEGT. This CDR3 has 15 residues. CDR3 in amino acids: CASSEVGGGNTEAFF. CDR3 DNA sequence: TGTGCCAGCAGTGAAGTTGGAGGGGGAAACACTGAAGCTTTCTTT.

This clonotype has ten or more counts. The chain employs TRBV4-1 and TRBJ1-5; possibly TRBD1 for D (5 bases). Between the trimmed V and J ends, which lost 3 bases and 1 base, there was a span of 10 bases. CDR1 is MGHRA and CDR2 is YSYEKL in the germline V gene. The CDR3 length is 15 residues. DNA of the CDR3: TGCGCCAGCAGCCAGACCGGGACGAGCAATCAGCCCCAGCATTTT. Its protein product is CASSQTGTSNQPQHF.

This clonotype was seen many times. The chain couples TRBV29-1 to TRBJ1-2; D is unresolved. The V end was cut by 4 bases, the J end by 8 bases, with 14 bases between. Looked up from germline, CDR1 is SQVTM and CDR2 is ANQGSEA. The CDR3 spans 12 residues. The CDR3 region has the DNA TGCAGCGTTGCCCAGGACGTGAGCGGCTACACCTTC. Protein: CSVAQDVSGYTF. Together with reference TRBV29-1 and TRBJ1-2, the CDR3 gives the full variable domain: SAVISQKPSRDICQRGTSLTIQCQVDSQVTMMFWYRQQPGQSLTLIATANQGSEATYESGFVIDKFPISRPNLTFSTLTVSNMSPEDSSIYLCSVAQDVSGYTFGSGTRLTVV.

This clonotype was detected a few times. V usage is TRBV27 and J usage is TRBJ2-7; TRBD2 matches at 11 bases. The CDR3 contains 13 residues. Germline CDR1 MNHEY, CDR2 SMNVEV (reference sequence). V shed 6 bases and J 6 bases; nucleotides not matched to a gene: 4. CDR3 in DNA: TGTGCCAGCAGGTCTAGCGGGGGGCGCGAGCAGTACTTC. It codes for CASRSSGGREQYF.

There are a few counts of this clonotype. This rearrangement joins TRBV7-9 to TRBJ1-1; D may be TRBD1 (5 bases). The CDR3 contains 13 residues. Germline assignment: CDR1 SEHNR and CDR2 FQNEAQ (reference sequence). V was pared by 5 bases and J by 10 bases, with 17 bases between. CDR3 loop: CASSPPGGEGAFF. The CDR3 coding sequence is TGTGCCAGCAGCCCCCCAGGAGGGGAAGGAGCTTTCTTT.

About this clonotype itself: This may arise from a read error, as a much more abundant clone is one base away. The CDR3 coding sequence is TGTGCCAACGGGACTAGCGGGGGCACAGATACGCAGTGTTTT. Translated: CANGTSGGTDTQCF. The chain employs TRBV6-4 and TRBJ2-3; 14 bases align to TRBD2. The length of the CDR3 is 14 residues. The V gene's germline CDR1 is MRHNA and CDR2 SNTAGT.

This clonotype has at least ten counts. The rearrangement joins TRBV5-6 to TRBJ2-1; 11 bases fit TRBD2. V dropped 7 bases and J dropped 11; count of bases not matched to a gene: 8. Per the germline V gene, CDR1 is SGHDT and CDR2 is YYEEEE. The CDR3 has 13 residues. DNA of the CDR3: TGTGCCAGCGCCCCTAGCGGGGGGCCCCAGCAGTTCTTC. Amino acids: CASAPSGGPQQFF.

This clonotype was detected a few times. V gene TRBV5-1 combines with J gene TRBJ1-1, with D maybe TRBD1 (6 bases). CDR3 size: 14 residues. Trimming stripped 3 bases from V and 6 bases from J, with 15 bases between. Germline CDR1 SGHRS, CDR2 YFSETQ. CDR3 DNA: TGCGCCAGCAGCTCACAGGGTAATGACGCTGAAGCTTTCTTT. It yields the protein CASSSQGNDAEAFF.

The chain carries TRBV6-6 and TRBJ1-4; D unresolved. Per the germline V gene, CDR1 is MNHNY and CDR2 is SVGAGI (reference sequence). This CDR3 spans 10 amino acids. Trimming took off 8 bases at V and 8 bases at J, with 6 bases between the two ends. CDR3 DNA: TGTGCCAGCCGTAGGGAAAAACTGTTTTTT. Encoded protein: CASRREKLFF.

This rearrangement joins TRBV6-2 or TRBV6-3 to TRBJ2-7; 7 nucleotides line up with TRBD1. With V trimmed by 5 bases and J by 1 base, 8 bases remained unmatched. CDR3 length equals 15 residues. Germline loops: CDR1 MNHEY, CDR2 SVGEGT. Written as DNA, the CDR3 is TGTGCCAGCAGTCAAAGTGGGACAGAGTCCTACGAGCAGTACTTC. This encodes CASSQSGTESYEQYF.